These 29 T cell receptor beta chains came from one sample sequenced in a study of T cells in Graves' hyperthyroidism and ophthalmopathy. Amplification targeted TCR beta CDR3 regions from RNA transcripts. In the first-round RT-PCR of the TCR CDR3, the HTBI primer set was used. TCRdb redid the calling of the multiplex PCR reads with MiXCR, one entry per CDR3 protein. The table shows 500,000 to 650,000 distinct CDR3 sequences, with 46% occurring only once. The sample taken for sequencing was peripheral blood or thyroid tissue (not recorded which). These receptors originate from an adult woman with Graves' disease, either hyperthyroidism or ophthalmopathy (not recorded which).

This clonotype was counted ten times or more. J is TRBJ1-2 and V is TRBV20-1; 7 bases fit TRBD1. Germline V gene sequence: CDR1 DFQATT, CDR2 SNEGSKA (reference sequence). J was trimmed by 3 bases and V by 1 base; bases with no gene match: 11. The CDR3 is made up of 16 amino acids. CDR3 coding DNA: TGCAGTGCTAGAGCCCGGCCGACAGGGCCCCACTATGGCTACACCTTC. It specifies CSARARPTGPHYGYTF.

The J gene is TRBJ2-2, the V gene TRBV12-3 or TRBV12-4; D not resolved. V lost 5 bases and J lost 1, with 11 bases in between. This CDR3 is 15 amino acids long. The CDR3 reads CASSGPLRNTGELFF. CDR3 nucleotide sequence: TGTGCCAGCAGTGGTCCCCTCAGGAACACCGGGGAGCTGTTTTTT.

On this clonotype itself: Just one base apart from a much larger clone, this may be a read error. The DNA of the CDR3 is TGCAGTGCTAGGGAAACAGAGGGCAATCAGCCCCAGCATTTT. Protein product: CSARETEGNQPQHF. The rearrangement links TRBV20-1 to TRBJ1-5; no clear D. Trimming took off 3 bases at V and 2 bases at J, with 11 bases between the two ends. The germline V gene encodes CDR1 DFQATT and CDR2 SNEGSKA (reference sequence). This CDR3 is built from 14 residues.

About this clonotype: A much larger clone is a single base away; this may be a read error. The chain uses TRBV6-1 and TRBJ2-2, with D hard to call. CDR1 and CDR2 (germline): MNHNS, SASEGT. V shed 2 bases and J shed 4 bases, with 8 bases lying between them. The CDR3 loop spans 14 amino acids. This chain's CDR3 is CASSEISSTGELFF. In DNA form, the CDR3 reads TGTGCCAGCAGTGAAATATCGAGCACCGGGGAGCTGTTTTTT.

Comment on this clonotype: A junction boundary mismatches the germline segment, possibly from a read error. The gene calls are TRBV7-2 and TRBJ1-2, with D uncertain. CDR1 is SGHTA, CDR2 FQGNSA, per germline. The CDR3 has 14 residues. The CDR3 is CASSQVLRRYGYTF. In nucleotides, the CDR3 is TGCGCCAGCAGCCAAGTATTACGCCGGTATGGCTACACCTTC.

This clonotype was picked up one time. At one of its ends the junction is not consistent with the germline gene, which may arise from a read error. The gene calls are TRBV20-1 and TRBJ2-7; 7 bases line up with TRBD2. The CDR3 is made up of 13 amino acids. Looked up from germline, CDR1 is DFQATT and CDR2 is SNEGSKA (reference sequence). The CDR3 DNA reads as TGCAGTGCTACTCCGGGACTACAATACGGGCAGTACTTC. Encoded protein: CSATPGLQYGQYF.

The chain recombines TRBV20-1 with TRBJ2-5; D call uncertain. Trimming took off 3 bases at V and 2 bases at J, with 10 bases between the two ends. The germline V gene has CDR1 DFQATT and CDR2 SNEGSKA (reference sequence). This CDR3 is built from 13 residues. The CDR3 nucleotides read TGCAGTGCTAGTGCGCCTTTACAAGAGACCCAGTACTTC. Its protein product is CSASAPLQETQYF.

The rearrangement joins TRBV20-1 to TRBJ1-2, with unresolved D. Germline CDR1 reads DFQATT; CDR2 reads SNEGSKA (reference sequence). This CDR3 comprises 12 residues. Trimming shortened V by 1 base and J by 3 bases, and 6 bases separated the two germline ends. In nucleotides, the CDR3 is TGCAGTGCTAGAGTCTCAGACTATGGCTACACCTTC. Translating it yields CSARVSDYGYTF.

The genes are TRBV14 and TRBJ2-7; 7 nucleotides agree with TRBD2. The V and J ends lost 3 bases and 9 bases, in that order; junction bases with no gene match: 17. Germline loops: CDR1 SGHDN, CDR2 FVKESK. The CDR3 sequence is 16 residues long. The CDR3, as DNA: TGTGCCAGCAGCCAGGACGGGCGGGAGTTCTCTGTTTTGCAGTACTTC. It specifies CASSQDGREFSVLQYF. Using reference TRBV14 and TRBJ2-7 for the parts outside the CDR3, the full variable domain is EAGVTQFPSHSVIEKGQTVTLRCDPISGHDNLYWYRRVMGKEIKFLLHFVKESKQDESGMPNNRFLAERTGGTYSTLKVQPAELEDSGVYFCASSQDGREFSVLQYFGPGTRLTVT.

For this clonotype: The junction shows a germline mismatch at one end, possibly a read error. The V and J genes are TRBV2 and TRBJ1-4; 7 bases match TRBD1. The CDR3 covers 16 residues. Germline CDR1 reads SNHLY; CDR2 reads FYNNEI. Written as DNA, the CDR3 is TGTGCCATCAGTGAGCAACCGGGACAGAAGAATGAAAAACTGTTTTTT. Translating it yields CAISEQPGQKNEKLFF.

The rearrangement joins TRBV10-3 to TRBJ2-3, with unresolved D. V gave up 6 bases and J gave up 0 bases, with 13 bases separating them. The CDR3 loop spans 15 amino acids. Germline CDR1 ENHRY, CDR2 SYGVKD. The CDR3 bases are TGTGCCATCAGCGGCAGAAGCTCTAGCACAGATACGCAGTATTTT. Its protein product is CAISGRSSSTDTQYF.

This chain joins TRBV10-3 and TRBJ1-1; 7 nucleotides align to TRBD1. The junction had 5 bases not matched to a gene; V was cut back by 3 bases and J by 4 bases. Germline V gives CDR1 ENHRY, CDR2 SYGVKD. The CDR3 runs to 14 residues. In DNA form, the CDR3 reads TGTGCCATCAGTGAAACCCGACAGGGCACTGAAGCTTTCTTT. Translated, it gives CAISETRQGTEAFF.

The DNA of the CDR3 is TGCAGTGCTAGAGATTTGGCCTCCTACGAGCAGTACTTC. It yields the protein CSARDLASYEQYF. J is TRBJ2-7 and V is TRBV20-1; D is ambiguous. Trimming stripped 0 bases from V and 0 bases from J, with 6 bases between. This CDR3 region has 13 residues. From germline, CDR1 is DFQATT and CDR2 SNEGSKA (reference sequence).

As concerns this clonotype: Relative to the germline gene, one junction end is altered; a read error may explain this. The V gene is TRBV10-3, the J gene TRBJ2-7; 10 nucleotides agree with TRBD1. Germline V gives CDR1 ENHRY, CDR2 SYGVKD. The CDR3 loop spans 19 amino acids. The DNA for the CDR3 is TGTGCCAGCAGTTATTCCGGGACAGGGGCCAACTTGGTAACCTACGAGCAGTACTTC. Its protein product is CASSYSGTGANLVTYEQYF.

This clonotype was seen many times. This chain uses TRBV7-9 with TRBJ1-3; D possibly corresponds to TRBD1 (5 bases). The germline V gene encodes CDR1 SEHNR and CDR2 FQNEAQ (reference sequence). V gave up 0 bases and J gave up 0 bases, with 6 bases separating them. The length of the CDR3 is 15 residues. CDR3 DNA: TGTGCCAGCAGCTTAGCGGGGGTCTCTGGAAACACCATATATTTT. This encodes CASSLAGVSGNTIYF.

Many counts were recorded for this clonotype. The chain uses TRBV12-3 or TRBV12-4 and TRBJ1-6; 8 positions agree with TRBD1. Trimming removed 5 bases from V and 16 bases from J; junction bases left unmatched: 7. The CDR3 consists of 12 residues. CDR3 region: CASSPGTGVLHF. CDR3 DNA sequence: TGTGCCAGCAGTCCCGGGACAGGAGTTCTCCACTTT.

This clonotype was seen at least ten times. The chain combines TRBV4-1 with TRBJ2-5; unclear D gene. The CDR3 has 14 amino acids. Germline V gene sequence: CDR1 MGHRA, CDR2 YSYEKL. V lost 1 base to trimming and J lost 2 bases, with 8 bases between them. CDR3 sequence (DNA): TGCGCCAGCAGCCAAGGAAGAAATCAAGAGACCCAGTACTTC. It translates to CASSQGRNQETQYF.

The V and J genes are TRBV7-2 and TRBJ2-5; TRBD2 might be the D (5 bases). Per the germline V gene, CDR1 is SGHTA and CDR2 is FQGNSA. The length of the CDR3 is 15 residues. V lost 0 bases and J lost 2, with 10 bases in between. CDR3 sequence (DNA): TGTGCCAGCAGCTTAGCCGCGGGCTATCAAGAGACCCAGTACTTC. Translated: CASSLAAGYQETQYF.

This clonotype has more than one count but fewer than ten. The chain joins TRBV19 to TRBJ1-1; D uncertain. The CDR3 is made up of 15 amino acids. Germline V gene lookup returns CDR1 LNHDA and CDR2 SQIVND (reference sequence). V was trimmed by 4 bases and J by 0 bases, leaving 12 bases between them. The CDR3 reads CASSRSPTMNTEAFF. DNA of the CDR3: TGTGCCAGTAGTAGATCCCCCACCATGAACACTGAAGCTTTCTTT.

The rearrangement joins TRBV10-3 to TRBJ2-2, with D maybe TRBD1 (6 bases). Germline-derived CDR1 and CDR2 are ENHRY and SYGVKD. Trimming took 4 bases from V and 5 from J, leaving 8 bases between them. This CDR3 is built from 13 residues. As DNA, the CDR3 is TGTGCCATCAGTGTACAGGGTACCGGGGAGCTGTTTTTT. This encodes CAISVQGTGELFF.

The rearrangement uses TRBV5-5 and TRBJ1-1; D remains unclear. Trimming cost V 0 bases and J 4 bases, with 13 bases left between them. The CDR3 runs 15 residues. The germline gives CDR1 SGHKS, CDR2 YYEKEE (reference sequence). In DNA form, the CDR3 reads TGTGCCAGCAGCTTGGGTCCGGGGTTGAGCACTGAAGCTTTCTTT. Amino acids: CASSLGPGLSTEAFF.

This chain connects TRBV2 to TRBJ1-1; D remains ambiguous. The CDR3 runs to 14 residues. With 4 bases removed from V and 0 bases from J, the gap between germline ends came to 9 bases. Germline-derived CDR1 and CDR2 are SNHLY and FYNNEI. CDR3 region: CASSAVNMNTEAFF. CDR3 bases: TGTGCCAGCAGTGCCGTGAACATGAACACTGAAGCTTTCTTT.

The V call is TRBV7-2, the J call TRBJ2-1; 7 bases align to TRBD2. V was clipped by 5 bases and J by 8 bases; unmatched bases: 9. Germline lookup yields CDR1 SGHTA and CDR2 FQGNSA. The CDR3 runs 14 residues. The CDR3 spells CASSPTSEVHEQFF. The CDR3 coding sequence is TGTGCCAGCAGCCCCACTAGCGAGGTGCATGAGCAGTTCTTC.

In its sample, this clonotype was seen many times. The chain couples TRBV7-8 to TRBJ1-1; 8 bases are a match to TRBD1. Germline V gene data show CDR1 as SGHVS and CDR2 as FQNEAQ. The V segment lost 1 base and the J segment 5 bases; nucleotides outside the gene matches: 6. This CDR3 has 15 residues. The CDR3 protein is CASSLGTGLGTEAFF. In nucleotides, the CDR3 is TGTGCCAGCAGCTTAGGGACAGGGTTAGGGACTGAAGCTTTCTTT.

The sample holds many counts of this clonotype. The CDR3 nucleotides are TGTGCCATCAGTGACCGGGACAACTACGAGCAGTACTTC. Encoded protein: CAISDRDNYEQYF. The rearrangement uses TRBV10-3 and TRBJ2-7; D perhaps matches TRBD1 (6 bases). CDR1 and CDR2 from the germline V gene are ENHRY and SYGVKD. Trimming left V 3 bases short and J 3 bases short, with 9 bases between. This CDR3 spans 13 amino acids.

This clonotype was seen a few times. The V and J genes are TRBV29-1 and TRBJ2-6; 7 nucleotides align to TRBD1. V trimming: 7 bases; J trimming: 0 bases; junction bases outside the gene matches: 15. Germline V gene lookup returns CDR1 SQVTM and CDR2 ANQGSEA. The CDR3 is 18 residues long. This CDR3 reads CSAGLTGDFYSGANVLTF. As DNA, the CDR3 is TGCAGCGCCGGCCTCACAGGGGATTTTTACTCTGGGGCCAACGTCCTGACTTTC.

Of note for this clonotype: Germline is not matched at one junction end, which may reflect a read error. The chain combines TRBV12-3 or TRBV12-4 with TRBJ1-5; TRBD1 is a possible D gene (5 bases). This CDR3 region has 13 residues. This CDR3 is CASSSGRDQPHHF. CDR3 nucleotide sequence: TGTGCCAGCAGTTCCGGCAGGGATCAGCCCCATCATTTT.

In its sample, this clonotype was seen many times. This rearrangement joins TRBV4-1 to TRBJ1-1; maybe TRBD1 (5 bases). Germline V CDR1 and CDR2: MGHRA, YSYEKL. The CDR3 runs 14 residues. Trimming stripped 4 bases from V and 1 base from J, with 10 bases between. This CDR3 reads CASSREGPNTEAFF. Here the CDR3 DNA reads TGCGCCAGCAGCCGCGAGGGGCCGAACACTGAAGCTTTCTTT.

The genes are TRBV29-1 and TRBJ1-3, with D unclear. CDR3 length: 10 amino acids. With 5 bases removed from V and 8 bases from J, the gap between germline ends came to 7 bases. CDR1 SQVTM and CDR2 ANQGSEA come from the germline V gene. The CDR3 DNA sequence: TGCAGCGTTTCTGGGGACACCATATATTTT. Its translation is CSVSGDTIYF.